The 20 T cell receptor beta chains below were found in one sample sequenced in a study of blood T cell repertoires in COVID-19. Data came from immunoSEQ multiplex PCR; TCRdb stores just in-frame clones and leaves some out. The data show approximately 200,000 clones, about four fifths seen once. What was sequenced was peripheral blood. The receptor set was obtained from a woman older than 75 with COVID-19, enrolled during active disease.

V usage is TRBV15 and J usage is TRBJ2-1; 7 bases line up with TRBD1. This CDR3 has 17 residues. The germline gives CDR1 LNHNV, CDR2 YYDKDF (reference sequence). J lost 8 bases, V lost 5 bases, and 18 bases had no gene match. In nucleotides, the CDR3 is TGTGCCACCAGCCCCCTAGGTGGGACAGCAATAAACCATGAGCAGTTCTTC. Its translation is CATSPLGGTAINHEQFF.

The CDR3 coding sequence is TGTGCCAGCAGCCCCCGCGGGAGGACAGGTACATCAAGTGGCGAGCAGTACTTC. Translated, it gives CASSPRGRTGTSSGEQYF. This chain joins TRBV4-2 and TRBJ2-7, with D possibly TRBD2 on 8 matching bases. V lost 4 bases, J lost 6 bases, and 28 bases lay in between. The CDR3 has 18 amino acids. Germline CDR1 reads LGHNA; CDR2 reads YNFKEQ.

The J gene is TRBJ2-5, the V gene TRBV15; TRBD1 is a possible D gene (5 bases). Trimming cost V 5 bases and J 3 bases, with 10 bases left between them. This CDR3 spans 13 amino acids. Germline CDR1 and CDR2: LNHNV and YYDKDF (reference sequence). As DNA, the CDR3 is TGTGCCACCAGCCCCCGACAGAAAGAGACCCAGTACTTC. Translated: CATSPRQKETQYF.

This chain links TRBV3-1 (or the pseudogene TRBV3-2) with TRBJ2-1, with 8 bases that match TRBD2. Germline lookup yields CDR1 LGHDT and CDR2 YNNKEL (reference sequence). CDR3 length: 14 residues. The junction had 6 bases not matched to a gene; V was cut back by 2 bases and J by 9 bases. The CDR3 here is CASSQTSGGGEQFF. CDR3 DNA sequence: TGTGCCAGCAGCCAAACTAGCGGAGGGGGTGAGCAGTTCTTC.

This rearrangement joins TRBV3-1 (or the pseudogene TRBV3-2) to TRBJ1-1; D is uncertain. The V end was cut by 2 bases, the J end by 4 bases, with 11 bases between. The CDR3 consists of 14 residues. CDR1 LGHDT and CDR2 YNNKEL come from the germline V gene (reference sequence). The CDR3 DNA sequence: TGTGCCAGCAGCCAAACGGGGATAGGCACTGAAGCTTTCTTT. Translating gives CASSQTGIGTEAFF.

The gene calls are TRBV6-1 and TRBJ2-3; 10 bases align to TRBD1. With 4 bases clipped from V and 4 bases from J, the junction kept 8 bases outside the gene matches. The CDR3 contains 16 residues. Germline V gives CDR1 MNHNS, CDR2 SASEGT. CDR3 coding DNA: TGTGCCAGCAGTGCCTCCGGGACAGGGGTTGCAGATACGCAGTATTTT. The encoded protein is CASSASGTGVADTQYF.

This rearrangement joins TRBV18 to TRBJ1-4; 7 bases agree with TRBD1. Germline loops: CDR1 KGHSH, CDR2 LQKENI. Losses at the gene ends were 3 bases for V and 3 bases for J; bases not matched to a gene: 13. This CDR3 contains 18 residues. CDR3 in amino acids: CASSPTVLAGTANEKLFF. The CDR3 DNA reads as TGTGCCAGCTCACCGACCGTTCTAGCCGGGACAGCTAATGAAAAACTGTTTTTT.

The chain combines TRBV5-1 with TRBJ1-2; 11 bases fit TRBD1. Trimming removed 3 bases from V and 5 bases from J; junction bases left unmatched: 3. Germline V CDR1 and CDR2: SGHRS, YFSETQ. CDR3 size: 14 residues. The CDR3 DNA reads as TGCGCCAGCAGCTCCGGGACAGGGGGATATGGCTACACCTTC. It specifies CASSSGTGGYGYTF.

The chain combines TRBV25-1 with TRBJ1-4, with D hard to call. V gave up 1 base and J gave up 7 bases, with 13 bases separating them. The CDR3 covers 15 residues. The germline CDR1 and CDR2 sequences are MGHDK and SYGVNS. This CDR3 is CASSESPGSGEKLFF. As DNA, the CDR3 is TGTGCCAGCAGTGAATCGCCGGGGAGTGGTGAAAAACTGTTTTTT.

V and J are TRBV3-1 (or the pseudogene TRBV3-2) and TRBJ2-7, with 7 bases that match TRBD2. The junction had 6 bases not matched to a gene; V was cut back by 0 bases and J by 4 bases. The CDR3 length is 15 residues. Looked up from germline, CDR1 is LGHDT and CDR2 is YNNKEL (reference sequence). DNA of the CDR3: TGTGCCAGCAGCCAAGAAGGCCTAGCGGAATACGAGCAGTACTTC. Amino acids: CASSQEGLAEYEQYF.

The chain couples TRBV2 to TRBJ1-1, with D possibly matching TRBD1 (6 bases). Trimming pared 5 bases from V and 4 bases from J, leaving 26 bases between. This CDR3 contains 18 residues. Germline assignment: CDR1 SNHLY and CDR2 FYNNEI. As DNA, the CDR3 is TGTGCCAGCAGTAGGGTGGGTCTATGGGGGCCTGGGAGCACTGAAGCTTTCTTT. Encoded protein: CASSRVGLWGPGSTEAFF.

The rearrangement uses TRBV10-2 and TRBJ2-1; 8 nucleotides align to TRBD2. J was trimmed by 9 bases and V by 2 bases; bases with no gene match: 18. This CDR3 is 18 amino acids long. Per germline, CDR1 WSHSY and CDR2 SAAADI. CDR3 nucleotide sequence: TGCGCCAGCAGTGAGGAGAACCATAGCGGGACTAGTTCGCGTGAGCAGTTCTTC. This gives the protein CASSEENHSGTSSREQFF.

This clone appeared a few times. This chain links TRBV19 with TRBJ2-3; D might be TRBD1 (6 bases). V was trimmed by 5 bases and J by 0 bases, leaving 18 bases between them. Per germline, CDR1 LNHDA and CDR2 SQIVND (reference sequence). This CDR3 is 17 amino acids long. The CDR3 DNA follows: TGTGCCAGTAGTCAAAGGGCACAGGGCCTTAGCACAGATACGCAGTATTTT. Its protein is CASSQRAQGLSTDTQYF.

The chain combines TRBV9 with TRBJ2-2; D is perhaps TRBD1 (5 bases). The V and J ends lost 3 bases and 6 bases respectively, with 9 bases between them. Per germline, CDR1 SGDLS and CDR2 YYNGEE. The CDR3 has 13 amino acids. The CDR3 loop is CASSAIGAGELFF. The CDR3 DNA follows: TGTGCCAGCAGCGCCATAGGGGCCGGGGAGCTGTTTTTT.

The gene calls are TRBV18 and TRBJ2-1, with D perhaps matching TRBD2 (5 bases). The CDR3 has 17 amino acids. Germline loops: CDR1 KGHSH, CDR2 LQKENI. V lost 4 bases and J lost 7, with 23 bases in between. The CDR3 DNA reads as TGTGCCAGCTCACTTAAGCAGGCCACTAGTCAGGCGAATGAGCAGTTCTTC. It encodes CASSLKQATSQANEQFF. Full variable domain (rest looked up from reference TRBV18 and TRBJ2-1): NAGVMQNPRHLVRRRGQEARLRCSPMKGHSHVYWYRQLPEEGLKFMVYLQKENIIDESGMPKERFSAEFPKEGPSILRIQQVVRGDSAAYFCASSLKQATSQANEQFFGPGTRLTVL.

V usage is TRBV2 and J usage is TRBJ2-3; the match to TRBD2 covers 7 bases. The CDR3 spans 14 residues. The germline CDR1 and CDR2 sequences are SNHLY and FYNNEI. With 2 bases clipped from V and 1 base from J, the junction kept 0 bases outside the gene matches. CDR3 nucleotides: TGTGCCAGCAGTGAAACTAGCGGCACAGATACGCAGTATTTT. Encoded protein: CASSETSGTDTQYF.

The CDR3 sequence is CASSFLGGGVNQPQHF. For the CDR3, the DNA is TGTGCCAGCAGCTTCCTGGGTGGGGGGGTCAATCAGCCCCAGCATTTT. The chain has TRBV28 and TRBJ1-5; D might be TRBD1 (5 bases). The V gene's germline CDR1 is MDHEN and CDR2 SYDVKM. The CDR3 totals 16 residues. V lost 6 bases, J lost 3 bases, and 18 bases lay in between. The full variable domain, in which reference TRBV28 and TRBJ1-5 provide the parts outside the CDR3, is DVKVTQSSRYLVKRTGEKVFLECVQDMDHENMFWYRQDPGLGLRLIYFSYDVKMKEKGDIPEGYSVSREKKERFSLILESASTNQTSMYLCASSFLGGGVNQPQHFGDGTRLSIL.

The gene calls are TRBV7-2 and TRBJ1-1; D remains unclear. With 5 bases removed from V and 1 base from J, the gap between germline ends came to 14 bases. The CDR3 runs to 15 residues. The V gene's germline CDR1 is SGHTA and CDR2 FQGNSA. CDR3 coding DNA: TGTGCCAGCAGCCCCGACATAGGGAGGAACACTGAAGCTTTCTTT. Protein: CASSPDIGRNTEAFF.

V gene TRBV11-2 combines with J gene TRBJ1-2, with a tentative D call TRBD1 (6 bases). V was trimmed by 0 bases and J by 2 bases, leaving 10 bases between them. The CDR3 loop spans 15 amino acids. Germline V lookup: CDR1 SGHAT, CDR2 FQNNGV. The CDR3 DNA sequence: TGTGCCAGCAGCTTAGATGGGGGCAGAAACTATGGCTACACCTTC. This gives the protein CASSLDGGRNYGYTF.

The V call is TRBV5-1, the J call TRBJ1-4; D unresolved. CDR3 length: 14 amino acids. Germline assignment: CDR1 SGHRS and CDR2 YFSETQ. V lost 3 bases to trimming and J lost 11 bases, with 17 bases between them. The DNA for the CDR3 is TGCGCCAGCAGCTCTGACGGAGGCTTTGGTAAACTGTTTTTT. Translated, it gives CASSSDGGFGKLFF.